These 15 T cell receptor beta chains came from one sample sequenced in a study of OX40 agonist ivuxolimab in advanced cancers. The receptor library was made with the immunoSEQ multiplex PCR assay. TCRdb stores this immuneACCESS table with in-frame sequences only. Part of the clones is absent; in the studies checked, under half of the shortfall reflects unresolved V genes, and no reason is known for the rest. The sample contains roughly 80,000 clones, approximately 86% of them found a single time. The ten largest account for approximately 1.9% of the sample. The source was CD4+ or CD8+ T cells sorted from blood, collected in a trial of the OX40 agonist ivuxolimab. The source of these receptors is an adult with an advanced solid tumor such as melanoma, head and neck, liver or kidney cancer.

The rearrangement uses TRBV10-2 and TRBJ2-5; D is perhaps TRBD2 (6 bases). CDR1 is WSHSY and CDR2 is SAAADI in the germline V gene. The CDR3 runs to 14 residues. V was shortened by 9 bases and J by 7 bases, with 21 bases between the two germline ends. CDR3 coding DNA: TGCGCCAGTGCCATGGACGGGACCGGGGGGACCCAGTACTTC. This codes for CASAMDGTGGTQYF.

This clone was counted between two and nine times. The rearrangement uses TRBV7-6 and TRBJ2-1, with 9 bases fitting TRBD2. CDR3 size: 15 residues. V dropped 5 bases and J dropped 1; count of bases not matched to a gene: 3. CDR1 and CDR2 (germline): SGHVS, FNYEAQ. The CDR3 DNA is TGTGCCAGCAGCCCTAGCGGGGCTTCCTACAATGAGCAGTTCTTC. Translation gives CASSPSGASYNEQFF.

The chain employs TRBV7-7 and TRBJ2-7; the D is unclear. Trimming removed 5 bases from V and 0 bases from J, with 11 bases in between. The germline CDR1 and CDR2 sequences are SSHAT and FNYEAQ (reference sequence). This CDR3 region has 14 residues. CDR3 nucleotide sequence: TGTGCCAGCAGCCCTGCTTCTGCCTCCTACGAGCAGTACTTC. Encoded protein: CASSPASASYEQYF. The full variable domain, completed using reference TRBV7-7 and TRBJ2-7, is GAGVSQSPRYKVTKRGQDVTLRCDPISSHATLYWYQQALGQGPEFLTYFNYEAQPDKSGLPSDRFSAERPEGSISTLTIQRTEQRDSAMYRCASSPASASYEQYFGPGTRLTVT.

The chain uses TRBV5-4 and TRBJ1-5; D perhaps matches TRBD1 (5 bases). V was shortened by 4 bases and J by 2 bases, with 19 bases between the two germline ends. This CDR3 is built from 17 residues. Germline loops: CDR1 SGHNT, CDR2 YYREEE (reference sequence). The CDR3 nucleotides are TGTGCCAGCAGCCAAGATGGCGGGCCGGGACGCAATCAGCCCCAGCATTTT. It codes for CASSQDGGPGRNQPQHF.

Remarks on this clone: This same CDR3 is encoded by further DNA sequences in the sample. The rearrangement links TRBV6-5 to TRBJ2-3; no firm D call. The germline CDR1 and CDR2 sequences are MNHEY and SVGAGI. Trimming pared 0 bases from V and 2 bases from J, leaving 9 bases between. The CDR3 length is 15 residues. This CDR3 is CASSYSIAITDTQYF. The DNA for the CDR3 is TGTGCCAGCAGTTACTCAATAGCCATCACAGATACGCAGTATTTT.

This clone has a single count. The CDR3 protein is CATSRDRQGADEAFF. CDR3 nucleotides: TGTGCCACCAGCAGAGATCGACAGGGGGCTGATGAAGCTTTCTTT. The rearrangement links TRBV15 to TRBJ1-1, with 10 bases fitting TRBD1. V shed 0 bases, J shed 7 bases, and the junction held 5 bases outside the gene matches. Per the germline V gene, CDR1 is LNHNV and CDR2 is YYDKDF (reference sequence). The CDR3 totals 15 residues.

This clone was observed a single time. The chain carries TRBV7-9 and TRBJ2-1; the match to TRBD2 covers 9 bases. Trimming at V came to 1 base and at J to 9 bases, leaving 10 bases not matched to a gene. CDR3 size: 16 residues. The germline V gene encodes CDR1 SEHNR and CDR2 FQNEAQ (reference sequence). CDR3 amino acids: CASSLGFSGSMGEQFF. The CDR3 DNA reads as TGTGCCAGCAGCTTAGGTTTTAGCGGGAGTATGGGTGAGCAGTTCTTC.

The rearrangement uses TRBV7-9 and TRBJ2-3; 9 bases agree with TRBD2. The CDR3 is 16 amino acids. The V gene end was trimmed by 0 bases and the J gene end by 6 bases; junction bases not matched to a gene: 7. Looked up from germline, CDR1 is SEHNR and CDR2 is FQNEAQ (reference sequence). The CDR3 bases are TGTGCCAGCAGCTTAGCTAGCGGGGGCTCCTGGGATACGCAGTATTTT. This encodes CASSLASGGSWDTQYF.

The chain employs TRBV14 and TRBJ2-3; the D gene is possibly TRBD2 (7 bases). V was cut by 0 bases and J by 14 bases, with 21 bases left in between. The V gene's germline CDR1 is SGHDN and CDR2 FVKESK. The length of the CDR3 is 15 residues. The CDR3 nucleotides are TGTGCCAGCAGCCAAGAAAAAGCGGGACGTACGACAGGGTATTTT. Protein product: CASSQEKAGRTTGYF.

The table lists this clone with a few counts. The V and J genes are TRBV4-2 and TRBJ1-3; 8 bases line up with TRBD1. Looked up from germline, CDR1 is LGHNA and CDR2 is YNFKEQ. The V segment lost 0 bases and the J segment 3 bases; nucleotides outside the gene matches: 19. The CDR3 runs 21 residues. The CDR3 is CASSQETRGRGRLQSGNTIYF. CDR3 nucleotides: TGTGCCAGCAGCCAAGAGACTCGGGGCAGGGGGCGCTTACAGAGTGGAAACACCATATATTTT.

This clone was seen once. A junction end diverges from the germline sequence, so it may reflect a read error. The CDR3 sequence: CASSKDGGSYERYF. The DNA of the CDR3 is TGTGCCAGCAGCAAGGACGGGGGTTCCTACGAGCGGTACTTC. The J gene is TRBJ2-7, the V gene TRBV2, with a tentative D call TRBD2 (6 bases). CDR3 length: 14 amino acids. Germline CDR1 and CDR2: SNHLY and FYNNEI.

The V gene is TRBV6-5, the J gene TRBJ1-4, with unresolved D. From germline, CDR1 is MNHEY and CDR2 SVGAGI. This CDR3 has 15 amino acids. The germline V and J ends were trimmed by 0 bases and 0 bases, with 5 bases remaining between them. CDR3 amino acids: CASSYSDATNEKLFF. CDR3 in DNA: TGTGCCAGCAGTTACTCAGACGCAACTAATGAAAAACTGTTTTTT.

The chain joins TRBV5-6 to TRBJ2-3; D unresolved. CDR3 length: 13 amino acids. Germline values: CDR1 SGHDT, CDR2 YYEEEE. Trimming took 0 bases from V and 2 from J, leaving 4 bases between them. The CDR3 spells CASSLVDTDTQYF. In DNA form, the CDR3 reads TGTGCCAGCAGCTTGGTCGACACAGATACGCAGTATTTT.

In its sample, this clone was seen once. CDR3 loop: CASGLLGGFQGHEQFF. The DNA of the CDR3 is TGTGCTAGTGGTTTGCTTGGAGGTTTCCAAGGGCATGAGCAGTTCTTC. The chain is built from TRBV12-5 and TRBJ2-1; D possibly corresponds to TRBD2 (5 bases). The V gene lost 2 bases and the J gene lost 8 bases, with 19 bases spanning the gap. Germline CDR1 and CDR2: LGHNT and FRNRAP. The CDR3 sequence is 16 residues long. The full variable domain, its missing parts supplied by reference TRBV12-5 and TRBJ2-1, is DARVTQTPRHKVTEMGQEVTMRCQPILGHNTVFWYRQTMMQGLELLAYFRNRAPLDDSGMPKDRFSAEMPDATLATLKIQPSEPRDSAVYFCASGLLGGFQGHEQFFGPGTRLTVL.

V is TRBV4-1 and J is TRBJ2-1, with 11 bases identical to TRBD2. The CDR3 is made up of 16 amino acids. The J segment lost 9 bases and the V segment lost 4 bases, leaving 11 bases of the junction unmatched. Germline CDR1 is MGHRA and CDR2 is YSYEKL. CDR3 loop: CASSLIAGGPDSEQFF. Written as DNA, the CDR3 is TGCGCCAGCAGCCTCATAGCGGGGGGGCCGGACAGTGAGCAGTTCTTC.